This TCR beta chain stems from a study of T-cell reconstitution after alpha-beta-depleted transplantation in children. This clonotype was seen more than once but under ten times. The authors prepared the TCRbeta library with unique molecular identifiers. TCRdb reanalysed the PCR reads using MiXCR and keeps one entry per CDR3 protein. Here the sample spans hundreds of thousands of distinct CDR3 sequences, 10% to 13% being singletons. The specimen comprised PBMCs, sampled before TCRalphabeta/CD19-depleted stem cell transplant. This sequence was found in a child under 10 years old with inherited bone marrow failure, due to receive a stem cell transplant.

CDR3 sequence: CASSPGRGTYEQYF. The CDR3 DNA sequence: TGTGCCAGCAGCCCTGGCAGGGGAACCTACGAGCAGTACTTC. This chain links TRBV14 with TRBJ2-7, with D perhaps matching TRBD1 (6 bases). Per the germline V gene, CDR1 is SGHDN and CDR2 is FVKESK. Trimming pared 4 bases from V and 2 bases from J, leaving 12 bases between. This CDR3 has 14 amino acids. The entire variable domain, with the rest obtained from reference TRBV14 and TRBJ2-7, is as follows: EAGVTQFPSHSVIEKGQTVTLRCDPISGHDNLYWYRRVMGKEIKFLLHFVKESKQDESGMPNNRFLAERTGGTYSTLKVQPAELEDSGVYFCASSPGRGTYEQYFGPGTRLTVT.